This T cell receptor beta chain was captured by sequencing in a study of shared clonotypes between healthy human individuals. The repertoire was sequenced with immunoSEQ multiplex PCR; TCRdb's copy has only in-frame clones and lacks some. This sample has 1,100,000 or so clones, with 70% to 80% found just once. Germline CDR1 and CDR2: MNHNY and SVGAGI (reference sequence). The CDR3 length is 13 residues. V lost 6 bases and J 0 bases, leaving 6 bases between the germline ends. This chain links TRBV6-6 with TRBJ2-4; unclear D gene. The sample consisted of memory CD4+ T cells from PBMCs. Indicated subset: CD45RA-negative fraction. The TCR originated in a man between 18 and 35 years old in good health. Some clones in this sample may be carry-over from other donors' samples. The CDR3 here is CASRPIAKNIQYF. In DNA form, the CDR3 reads TGTGCCAGCAGACCGATAGCCAAAAACATTCAGTACTTC.